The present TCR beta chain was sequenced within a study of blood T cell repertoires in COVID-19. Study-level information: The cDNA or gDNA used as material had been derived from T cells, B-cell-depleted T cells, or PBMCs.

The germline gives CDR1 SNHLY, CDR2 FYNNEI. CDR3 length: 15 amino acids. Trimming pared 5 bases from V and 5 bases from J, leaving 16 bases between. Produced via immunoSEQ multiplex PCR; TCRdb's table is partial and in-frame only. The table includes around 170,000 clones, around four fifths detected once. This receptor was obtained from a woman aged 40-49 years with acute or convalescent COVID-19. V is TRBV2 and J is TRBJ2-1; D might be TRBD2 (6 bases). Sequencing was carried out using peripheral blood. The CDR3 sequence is CASSPAGRPDNEQFF. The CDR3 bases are TGTGCCAGCAGTCCTGCGGGGCGACCGGACAATGAGCAGTTCTTC.